This T cell receptor (beta chain) comes out of a study of T cells after yellow fever vaccination. Study background: SMART-Seq v4 Ultra Low Input handled preparation of low-cell-number fractions. Study outcomes and limitations: Clones that expanded after primary vaccination mostly reappeared after the booster (just over 95% CD4, roughly 90% CD8). Overall, a small share of clonotypes was seen in both CD4 and CD8 compartments.

TCRdb re-derived calls from the 5' RACE reads in MiXCR, one entry per CDR3 protein. The sample consists of 200,000 to 300,000 distinct CDR3 sequences, 6.9% of them appearing once. The junction had 11 bases not matched to a gene; V was cut back by 2 bases and J by 8 bases. Germline V gene sequence: CDR1 GTSNPN, CDR2 SVGIG (reference sequence). The length of the CDR3 is 15 residues. In regard to this clonotype: Its antigen is undetermined.

The sequencing here drew on CD4+ T cells sorted from PBMCs, taken 15 days after the yellow fever booster vaccination. The V gene is TRBV30, the J gene TRBJ1-2; TRBD1 aligns across 10 bases. This clonotype was sampled from a man younger than 40 who received the YFV17D yellow fever vaccine. In nucleotides, the CDR3 is TGTGCCTGGAGTACGTGGGGACAGGGGTCTCGAGGCTACACCTTC. Protein product: CAWSTWGQGSRGYTF.